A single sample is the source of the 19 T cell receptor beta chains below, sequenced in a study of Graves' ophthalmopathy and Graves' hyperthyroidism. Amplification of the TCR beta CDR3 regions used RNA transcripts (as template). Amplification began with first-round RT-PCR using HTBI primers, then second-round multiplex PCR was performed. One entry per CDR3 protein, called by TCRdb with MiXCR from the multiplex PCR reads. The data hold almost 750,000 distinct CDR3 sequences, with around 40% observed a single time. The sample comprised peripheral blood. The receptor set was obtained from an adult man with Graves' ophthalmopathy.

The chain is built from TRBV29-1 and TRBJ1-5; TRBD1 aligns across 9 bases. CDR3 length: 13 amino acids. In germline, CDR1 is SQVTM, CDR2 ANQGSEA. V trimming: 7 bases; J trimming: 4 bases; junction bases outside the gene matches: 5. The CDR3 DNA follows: TGCAGCGGTCAGACAGGGGGAAATCAGCCCCAGCATTTT. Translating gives CSGQTGGNQPQHF.

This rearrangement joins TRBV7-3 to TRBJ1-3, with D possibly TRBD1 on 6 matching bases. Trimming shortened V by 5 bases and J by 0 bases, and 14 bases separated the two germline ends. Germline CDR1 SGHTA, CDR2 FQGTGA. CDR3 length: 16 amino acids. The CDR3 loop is CASSPPTGRSGNTIYF. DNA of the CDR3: TGTGCCAGCAGCCCCCCGACAGGCCGCTCTGGAAACACCATATATTTT.

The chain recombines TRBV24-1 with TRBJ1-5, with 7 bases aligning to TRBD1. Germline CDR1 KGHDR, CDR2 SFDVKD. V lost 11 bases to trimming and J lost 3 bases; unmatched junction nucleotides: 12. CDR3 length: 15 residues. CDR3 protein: CASSLQGGYNQPQHF. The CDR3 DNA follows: TGTGCCAGCAGCCTCCAGGGGGGCTACAATCAGCCCCAGCATTTT.

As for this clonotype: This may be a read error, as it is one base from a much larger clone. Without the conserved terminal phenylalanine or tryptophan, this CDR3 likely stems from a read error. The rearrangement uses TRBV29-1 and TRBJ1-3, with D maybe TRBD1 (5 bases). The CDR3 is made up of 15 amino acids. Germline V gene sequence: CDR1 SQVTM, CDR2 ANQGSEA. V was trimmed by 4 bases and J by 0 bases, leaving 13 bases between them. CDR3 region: CSVGEGAHSGNTIYS. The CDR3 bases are TGCAGCGTTGGAGAAGGGGCCCACTCTGGAAACACCATATATTCT.

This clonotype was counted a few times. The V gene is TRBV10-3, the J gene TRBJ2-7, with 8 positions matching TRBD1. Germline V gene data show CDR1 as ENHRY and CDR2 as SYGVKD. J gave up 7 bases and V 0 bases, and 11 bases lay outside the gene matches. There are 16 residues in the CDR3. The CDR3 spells CAISESAPGQVTEQYF. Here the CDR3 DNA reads TGTGCCATCAGTGAGTCGGCCCCGGGACAGGTTACAGAGCAGTACTTC.

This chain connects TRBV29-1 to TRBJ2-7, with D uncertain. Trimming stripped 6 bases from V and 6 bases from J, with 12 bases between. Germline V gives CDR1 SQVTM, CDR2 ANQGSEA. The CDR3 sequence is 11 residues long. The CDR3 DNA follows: TGCAGCGTAGGTGGGCAGGCCGAGCAGTACTTC. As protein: CSVGGQAEQYF.

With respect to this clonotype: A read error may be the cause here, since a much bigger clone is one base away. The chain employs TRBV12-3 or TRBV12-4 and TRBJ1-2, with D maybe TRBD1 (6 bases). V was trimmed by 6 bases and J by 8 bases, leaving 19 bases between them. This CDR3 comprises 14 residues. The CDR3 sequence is CASRPLTGSEGYTF. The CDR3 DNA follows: TGTGCCAGCAGGCCCCTAACAGGGTCGGAAGGCTACACCTTC.

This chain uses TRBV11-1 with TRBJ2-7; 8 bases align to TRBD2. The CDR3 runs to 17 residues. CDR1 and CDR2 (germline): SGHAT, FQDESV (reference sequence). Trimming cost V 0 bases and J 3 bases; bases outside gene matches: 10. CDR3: CASSLALSSGSLYEQYF. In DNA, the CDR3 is TGTGCCAGCAGCTTAGCGCTTTCGAGCGGGAGCCTCTACGAGCAGTACTTC.

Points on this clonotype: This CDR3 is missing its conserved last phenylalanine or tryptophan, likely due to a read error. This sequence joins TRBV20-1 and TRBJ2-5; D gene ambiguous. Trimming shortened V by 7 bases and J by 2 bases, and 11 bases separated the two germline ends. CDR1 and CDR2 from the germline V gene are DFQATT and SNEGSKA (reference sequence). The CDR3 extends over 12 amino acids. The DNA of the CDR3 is TGCAGTGTCTGGGGTTGGCAAGAGACCCAGTACTGC. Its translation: CSVWGWQETQYC.

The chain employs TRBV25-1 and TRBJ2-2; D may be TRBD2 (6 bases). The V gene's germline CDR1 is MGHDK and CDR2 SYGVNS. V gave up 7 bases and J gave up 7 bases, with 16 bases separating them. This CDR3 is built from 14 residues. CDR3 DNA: TGTGCCAGCATAACGGCGTACGGGGGCGGGGAGCTGTTTTTT. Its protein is CASITAYGGGELFF. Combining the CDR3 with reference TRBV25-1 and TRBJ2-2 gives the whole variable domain EADIYQTPRYLVIGTGKKITLECSQTMGHDKMYWYQQDPGMELHLIHYSYGVNSTEKGDLSSESTVSRIRTEHFPLTLESARPSHTSQYLCASITAYGGGELFFGEGSRLTVL.

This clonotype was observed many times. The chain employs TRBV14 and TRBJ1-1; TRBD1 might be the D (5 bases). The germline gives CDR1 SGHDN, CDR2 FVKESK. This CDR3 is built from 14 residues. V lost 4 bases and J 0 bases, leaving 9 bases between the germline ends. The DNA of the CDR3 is TGTGCCAGCAGCCCAGGGCCAGTGAACACTGAAGCTTTCTTT. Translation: CASSPGPVNTEAFF. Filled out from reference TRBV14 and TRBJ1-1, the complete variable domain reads EAGVTQFPSHSVIEKGQTVTLRCDPISGHDNLYWYRRVMGKEIKFLLHFVKESKQDESGMPNNRFLAERTGGTYSTLKVQPAELEDSGVYFCASSPGPVNTEAFFGQGTRLTVV.

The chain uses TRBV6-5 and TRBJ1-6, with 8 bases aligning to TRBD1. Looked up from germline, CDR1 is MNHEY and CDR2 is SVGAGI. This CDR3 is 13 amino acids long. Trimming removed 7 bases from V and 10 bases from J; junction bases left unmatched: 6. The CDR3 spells CASKDRVGSPLHF. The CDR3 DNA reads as TGTGCCAGCAAGGACAGGGTGGGCTCACCCCTCCACTTT.

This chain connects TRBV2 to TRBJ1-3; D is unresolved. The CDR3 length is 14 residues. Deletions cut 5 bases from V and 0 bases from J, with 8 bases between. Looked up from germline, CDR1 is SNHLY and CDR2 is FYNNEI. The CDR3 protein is CASSRSISGNTIYF. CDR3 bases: TGTGCCAGCAGTCGTTCCATCTCTGGAAACACCATATATTTT.

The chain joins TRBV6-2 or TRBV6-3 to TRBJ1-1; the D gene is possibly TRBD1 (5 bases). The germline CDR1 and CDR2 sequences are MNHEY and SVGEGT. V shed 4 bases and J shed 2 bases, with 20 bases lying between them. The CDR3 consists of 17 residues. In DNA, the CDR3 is TGTGCCAGCAGTTGGTATTGGCAGGGATGGAAAAACACTGAAGCTTTCTTT. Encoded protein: CASSWYWQGWKNTEAFF.

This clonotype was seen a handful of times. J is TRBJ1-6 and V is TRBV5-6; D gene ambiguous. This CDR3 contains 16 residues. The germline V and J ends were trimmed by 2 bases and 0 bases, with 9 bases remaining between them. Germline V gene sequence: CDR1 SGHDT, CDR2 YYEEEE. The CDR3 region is CASSFDGSSYNSPLHF. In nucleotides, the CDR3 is TGTGCCAGCAGCTTTGACGGTAGCTCCTATAATTCACCCCTCCACTTT.

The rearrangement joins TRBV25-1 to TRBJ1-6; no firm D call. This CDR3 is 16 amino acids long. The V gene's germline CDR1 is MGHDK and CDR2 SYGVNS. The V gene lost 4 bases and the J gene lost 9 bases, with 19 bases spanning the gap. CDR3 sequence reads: CASSARSSGWGSPLHF. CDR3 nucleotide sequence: TGTGCCAGCAGTGCTAGATCATCGGGATGGGGTTCACCCCTCCACTTT.

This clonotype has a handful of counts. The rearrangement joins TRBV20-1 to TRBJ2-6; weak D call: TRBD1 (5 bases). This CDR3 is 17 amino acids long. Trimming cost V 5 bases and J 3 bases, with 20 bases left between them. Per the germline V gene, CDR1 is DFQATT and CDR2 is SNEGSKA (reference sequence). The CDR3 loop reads CSASSLQGLGGANVLTF. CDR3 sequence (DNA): TGCAGTGCTTCCAGTCTCCAGGGTTTAGGTGGGGCCAACGTCCTGACTTTC.

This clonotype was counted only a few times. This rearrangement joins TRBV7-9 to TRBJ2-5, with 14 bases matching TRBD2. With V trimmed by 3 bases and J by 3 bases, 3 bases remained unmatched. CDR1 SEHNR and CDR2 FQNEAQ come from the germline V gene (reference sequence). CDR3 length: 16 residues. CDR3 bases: TGTGCCAGCAGCTTTAGGACTAGCGGGAGGAAAGAGACCCAGTACTTC. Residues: CASSFRTSGRKETQYF. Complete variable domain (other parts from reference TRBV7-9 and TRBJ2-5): DTGVSQNPRHKITKRGQNVTFRCDPISEHNRLYWYRQTLGQGPEFLTYFQNEAQLEKSRLLSDRFSAERPKGSFSTLEIQRTEQGDSAMYLCASSFRTSGRKETQYFGPGTRLLVL.

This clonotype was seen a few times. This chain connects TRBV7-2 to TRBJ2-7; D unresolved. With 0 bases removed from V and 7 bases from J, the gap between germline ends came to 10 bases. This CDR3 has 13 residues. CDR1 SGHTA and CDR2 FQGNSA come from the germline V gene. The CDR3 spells CASSLAETGEQYF. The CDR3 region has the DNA TGTGCCAGCAGCTTAGCGGAAACTGGGGAGCAGTACTTC.